What follows is one T cell receptor (beta chain) and its context. Its specificity is unknown. Germline assignment: CDR1 SGHAT and CDR2 FQNNGV. The CDR3 has 15 residues. J lost 2 bases, V lost 5 bases, and 8 bases had no gene match. This record comes from a study of a mutant IDH1 vaccine in newly diagnosed glioma. About the research overall: Investigators started vaccination 4-6 weeks after radiotherapy alone, or with temozolomide cycles. Treated patients showed a male proportion of approximately 62%, a female proportion of approximately 38%, and a mean age of about 44 years. Most patients had radiochemotherapy with temozolomide before enrollment; others had one alone.

Libraries were prepared by immunoSEQ multiplex PCR; TCRdb keeps only in-frame clonotypes and omits some of them. The sample includes about 32,000 clones, around four fifths of them seen just once. Documented time point: week 35, safety follow-up. One vaccine dose held 300 ug of mutant IDH1 20-mer peptide and came with topical imiquimod. This sample comprised PBMCs, obtained from a glioma patient whose treatment included an IDH1 peptide vaccine. The receptor was derived from a woman in her 40s with glioma. The chain couples TRBV11-2 to TRBJ2-7, with 8 bases that match TRBD2. CDR3 protein: CASSTQTGGPYEQYF. The CDR3 DNA is TGTGCCAGCAGCACTCAAACGGGGGGGCCCTACGAGCAGTACTTC.